Listed below are T cell receptor beta chains from one sample, sequenced in a study of blood T cell repertoires in COVID-19. Assay used: immunoSEQ multiplex PCR; TCRdb lists only in-frame clones, some missing. This sample carries 30,000 to 50,000 clones, 75% to 90% of them seen once, and the ten largest clones take about 4.6%. The specimen sequenced was peripheral blood. The receptors were gathered from a man aged 60-69 years with acute or convalescent COVID-19. Both conserved end residues are part of each CDR3. A D gene is named only where the DNA matches it firmly. Size is omitted from some rows. Given values are once, few, many or a class for expanded clones.

CDR3 protein: CASSRRTSGSIQETQYF
CDR3 DNA: TGCGCCAGCAGCCGGAGGACTAGCGGGAGTATCCAAGAGACCCAGTACTTC
J gene: TRBJ2-5
D gene: TRBD2
V gene: TRBV5-1
clone size: NA

CDR3 protein: CASREAGTEAFF
CDR3 DNA: TGTGCCAGCAGGGAGGCGGGAACTGAAGCTTTCTTT
J gene: TRBJ1-1
D gene: NA
V gene: TRBV3-1/TRBV3-2
clone size: NA

CDR3 protein: CASRGDRDQPGVKLFF
CDR3 DNA: TGCGCCAGCAGAGGGGACAGGGACCAACCTGGGGTAAAACTGTTTTTT
J gene: TRBJ1-4
D gene: TRBD1
V gene: TRBV10-2
clone size: NA

CDR3 protein: CASSLSGSRWSPLHF
CDR3 DNA: TGTGCCAGCAGTTTATCCGGATCGAGGTGGTCACCCCTCCACTTT
J gene: TRBJ1-6
D gene: NA
V gene: TRBV27
clone size: NA

CDR3 protein: CASSPRGVSNQPQHF
CDR3 DNA: TGTGCCAGCAGCCCTCGCGGGGTGTCCAATCAGCCCCAGCATTTT
J gene: TRBJ1-5
D gene: NA
V gene: TRBV7-4
clone size: NA

CDR3 protein: CASSISTGANYGYTF
CDR3 DNA: TGTGCCAGTAGTATCTCGACAGGGGCTAACTATGGCTACACCTTC
J gene: TRBJ1-2
D gene: TRBD1
V gene: TRBV19
clone size: NA

CDR3 protein: CASSRGAGGPTDTQYF
CDR3 DNA: TGTGCCAGCAGCCGGGGGGCGGGGGGGCCCACAGATACGCAGTATTTT
J gene: TRBJ2-3
D gene: TRBD2
V gene: TRBV14
clone size: NA

CDR3 protein: CASSFPEGKKLFF
CDR3 DNA: TGTGCCAGCAGTTTTCCGGAGGGGAAAAAACTGTTTTTT
J gene: TRBJ1-4
D gene: NA
V gene: TRBV28
clone size: NA

CDR3 protein: CASSYRRGVITEAFF
CDR3 DNA: TGTGCCAGCAGTTACCGTCGGGGAGTGATCACTGAAGCTTTCTTT
J gene: TRBJ1-1
D gene: NA
V gene: TRBV6-5
clone size: NA

CDR3 protein: CASIREAGELFF
CDR3 DNA: TGTGCCAGCATCAGGGAGGCCGGGGAGCTGTTTTTT
J gene: TRBJ2-2
D gene: NA
V gene: TRBV6-5
clone size: NA

CDR3 protein: CASSEWAALEQYF
CDR3 DNA: TGTGCCAGCAGCGAATGGGCAGCCCTGGAGCAGTACTTC
J gene: TRBJ2-7
D gene: NA
V gene: TRBV4-2
clone size: NA

CDR3 protein: CASSLAGAVTYEQYF
CDR3 DNA: TGTGCCAGCAGCTTAGCGGGGGCAGTTACCTACGAGCAGTACTTC
J gene: TRBJ2-7
D gene: NA
V gene: TRBV7-6
clone size: NA

CDR3 protein: CSVVGQGGPYEQYF
CDR3 DNA: TGCAGCGTTGTGGGGCAGGGTGGACCCTACGAGCAGTACTTC
J gene: TRBJ2-7
D gene: NA
V gene: TRBV29-1
clone size: NA

CDR3 protein: CASSEAGPTYEQYF
CDR3 DNA: TGTGCCAGCAGTGAGGCGGGGCCCACCTACGAGCAGTACTTC
J gene: TRBJ2-7
D gene: NA
V gene: TRBV25-1
clone size: NA

CDR3 protein: CASSPGGGTGGASGGYTF
CDR3 DNA: TGCGCCAGCAGTCCGGGAGGGGGGACAGGGGGCGCGTCTGGCGGCTACACCTTC
J gene: TRBJ1-2
D gene: TRBD1
V gene: TRBV5-1
clone size: NA

CDR3 protein: CASSPYATGDGYTF
CDR3 DNA: TGTGCCAGCAGCCCATACGCGACAGGAGATGGCTACACCTTC
J gene: TRBJ1-2
D gene: NA
V gene: TRBV7-2
clone size: NA

CDR3 protein: CASSDSIGGHGYTF
CDR3 DNA: TGTGCCAGCAGTGACTCTATAGGGGGCCATGGCTACACCTTC
J gene: TRBJ1-2
D gene: TRBD1
V gene: TRBV6-4
clone size: once

CDR3 protein: CASSSLRRDRRDYGYTF
CDR3 DNA: TGTGCCAGCAGTTCACTCCGCCGGGACAGGAGAGACTATGGCTACACCTTC
J gene: TRBJ1-2
D gene: TRBD1
V gene: TRBV28
clone size: NA

CDR3 protein: CASSSDRYSNQPQHF
CDR3 DNA: TGTGCCAGCAGTTCTGACAGGTATAGCAATCAGCCCCAGCATTTT
J gene: TRBJ1-5
D gene: NA
V gene: TRBV6-5
clone size: NA

CDR3 protein: CASSSGLAGGVPAGLFF
CDR3 DNA: TGTGCCAGCAGCTCCGGACTAGCGGGAGGCGTCCCCGCGGGTTTGTTCTTC
J gene: TRBJ2-1
D gene: TRBD2
V gene: TRBV6-4
clone size: NA

CDR3 protein: CASSRARLVATNEKLFF
CDR3 DNA: TGTGCCAGCAGTCGCGCACGACTCGTGGCAACTAATGAAAAACTGTTTTTT
J gene: TRBJ1-4
D gene: NA
V gene: TRBV7-8
clone size: NA

CDR3 protein: CASSFTSDEQFF
CDR3 DNA: TGCGCCAGCAGCTTCACTAGCGATGAGCAGTTCTTC
J gene: TRBJ2-1
D gene: TRBD2
V gene: TRBV5-1
clone size: NA

CDR3 protein: CASSPPGGARDTQYF
CDR3 DNA: TGTGCCAGCTCACCACCGGGAGGAGCAAGAGATACGCAGTATTTT
J gene: TRBJ2-3
D gene: NA
V gene: TRBV18
clone size: once

CDR3 protein: CASSARQSSVGYTF
CDR3 DNA: TGTGCCAGCAGTGCCCGACAGAGTAGTGTTGGCTACACCTTC
J gene: TRBJ1-2
D gene: NA
V gene: TRBV2
clone size: NA

CDR3 protein: CASREWGTGELFF
CDR3 DNA: TGTGCCAGCCGGGAGTGGGGTACCGGGGAGCTGTTTTTT
J gene: TRBJ2-2
D gene: NA
V gene: TRBV5-6
clone size: NA

CDR3 protein: CASSYSSRGSRNYEQYF
CDR3 DNA: TGTGCCAGCAGTTACTCGTCCAGGGGCTCTCGGAACTACGAGCAGTACTTC
J gene: TRBJ2-7
D gene: NA
V gene: TRBV6-2/TRBV6-3
clone size: NA

CDR3 protein: CASSPGGLGRTEAFF
CDR3 DNA: TGTGCCAGCAGCCCCGGTGGCCTAGGTCGTACTGAAGCTTTCTTT
J gene: TRBJ1-1
D gene: NA
V gene: TRBV3-1/TRBV3-2
clone size: once

CDR3 protein: CASSKTGSYGYTF
CDR3 DNA: TGTGCCAGCTCAAAGACGGGGAGCTATGGCTACACCTTC
J gene: TRBJ1-2
D gene: NA
V gene: TRBV5-4
clone size: NA

CDR3 protein: CAASRTAYYGYTF
CDR3 DNA: TGTGCCGCTTCCAGGACAGCTTACTATGGCTACACCTTC
J gene: TRBJ1-2
D gene: NA
V gene: TRBV6-5
clone size: once

CDR3 protein: CSASTPSGQETQYF
CDR3 DNA: TGCAGTGCTAGTACCCCTAGCGGCCAAGAGACCCAGTACTTC
J gene: TRBJ2-5
D gene: TRBD2
V gene: TRBV20-1
clone size: NA

CDR3 protein: CASSSRGASTDTQYF
CDR3 DNA: TGTGCCAGCAGCTCCCGTGGAGCTAGCACAGATACGCAGTATTTT
J gene: TRBJ2-3
D gene: NA
V gene: TRBV14
clone size: NA

CDR3 protein: CASSLGIQETQYF
CDR3 DNA: TGTGCCAGCAGCTTAGGTATCCAAGAGACCCAGTACTTC
J gene: TRBJ2-5
D gene: NA
V gene: TRBV11-2
clone size: NA

CDR3 protein: CASKEGALNEKLFF
CDR3 DNA: TGTGCCAGCAAGGAGGGGGCCCTTAATGAAAAACTGTTTTTT
J gene: TRBJ1-4
D gene: TRBD1
V gene: TRBV28
clone size: NA

CDR3 protein: CASSQVTGLAYGYTF
CDR3 DNA: TGTGCCAGCAGCCAAGTGACAGGTCTTGCATATGGCTACACCTTC
J gene: TRBJ1-2
D gene: NA
V gene: TRBV4-2
clone size: NA

CDR3 protein: CASSAQGAQPQHF
CDR3 DNA: TGTGCCAGCAGTGCACAGGGGGCTCAGCCCCAGCATTTT
J gene: TRBJ1-5
D gene: TRBD1
V gene: TRBV12-3/TRBV12-4
clone size: NA

CDR3 protein: CASSKTGVGATNEKLFF
CDR3 DNA: TGCGCCAGCAGCAAGACAGGGGTAGGGGCAACTAATGAAAAACTGTTTTTT
J gene: TRBJ1-4
D gene: TRBD1
V gene: TRBV5-1
clone size: NA

CDR3 protein: CASRTGALGYTF
CDR3 DNA: TGTGCCAGCAGGACAGGGGCACTTGGCTACACCTTC
J gene: TRBJ1-2
D gene: TRBD1
V gene: TRBV6-5
clone size: once

CDR3 protein: CASSQDKGTSGYTF
CDR3 DNA: TGTGCCAGCAGCCAAGACAAGGGAACTAGCGGCTACACCTTC
J gene: TRBJ1-2
D gene: NA
V gene: TRBV3-1/TRBV3-2
clone size: NA

CDR3 protein: CASRTFAPLSPLHF
CDR3 DNA: TGTGCCAGCAGGACATTCGCGCCCCTTTCACCCCTCCACTTT
J gene: TRBJ1-6
D gene: NA
V gene: TRBV28
clone size: NA

CDR3 protein: CASSPDRNYGYTF
CDR3 DNA: TGTGCCAGCAGCCCGGACAGGAACTATGGCTACACCTTC
J gene: TRBJ1-2
D gene: TRBD1
V gene: TRBV7-8
clone size: NA

CDR3 protein: CASSQEAGRANTGELFF
CDR3 DNA: TGCGCCAGCAGCCAAGAGGCGGGTCGCGCGAACACCGGGGAGCTGTTTTTT
J gene: TRBJ2-2
D gene: NA
V gene: TRBV4-1
clone size: once

CDR3 protein: CASSFSNYGYTF
CDR3 DNA: TGTGCCAGCAGTTTCTCCAACTATGGCTACACCTTC
J gene: TRBJ1-2
D gene: NA
V gene: TRBV12-3/TRBV12-4
clone size: NA

CDR3 protein: CASSEVGGGPVGEQFF
CDR3 DNA: TGTGCCAGCAGTGAGGTAGGGGGAGGGCCGGTTGGAGAGCAGTTCTTC
J gene: TRBJ2-1
D gene: NA
V gene: TRBV6-4
clone size: NA

CDR3 protein: CASSIAGGLTDTQYF
CDR3 DNA: TGTGCCAGCAGCATAGCGGGGGGGCTCACAGATACGCAGTATTTT
J gene: TRBJ2-3
D gene: TRBD2
V gene: TRBV9
clone size: NA

CDR3 protein: CASSLGSGENTGELFF
CDR3 DNA: TGTGCCAGCAGCTTAGGGTCGGGGGAAAATACCGGGGAGCTGTTTTTT
J gene: TRBJ2-2
D gene: NA
V gene: TRBV7-2
clone size: NA

CDR3 protein: CASRPTSGRAIGADTQYF
CDR3 DNA: TGTGCCAGCAGACCTACTAGCGGGAGGGCCATAGGGGCGGATACGCAGTATTTT
J gene: TRBJ2-3
D gene: TRBD2
V gene: TRBV28
clone size: once

CDR3 protein: CASSSGEEKLFF
CDR3 DNA: TGCGCCAGCAGTTCGGGGGAGGAAAAACTGTTTTTT
J gene: TRBJ1-4
D gene: NA
V gene: TRBV5-1
clone size: NA

CDR3 protein: CASSQGPGAGANVLTF
CDR3 DNA: TGTGCCAGCAGCCAAGGGCCAGGGGCTGGGGCCAACGTCCTGACTTTC
J gene: TRBJ2-6
D gene: NA
V gene: TRBV3-1/TRBV3-2
clone size: NA

CDR3 protein: CASSLGGQAISQETQYF
CDR3 DNA: TGTGCCAGCAGCTTAGGGGGACAGGCAATTTCCCAAGAGACCCAGTACTTC
J gene: TRBJ2-5
D gene: TRBD1
V gene: TRBV13
clone size: few

CDR3 protein: CASSQVLETDTQYF
CDR3 DNA: TGTGCCAGCAGCCAAGTCCTAGAAACAGATACGCAGTATTTT
J gene: TRBJ2-3
D gene: NA
V gene: TRBV3-1/TRBV3-2
clone size: NA

CDR3 protein: CASSSHGPYTEAFF
CDR3 DNA: TGTGCCAGCAGCTCCCACGGTCCCTACACTGAAGCTTTCTTT
J gene: TRBJ1-1
D gene: NA
V gene: TRBV6-5
clone size: once

CDR3 protein: CASSYQGPGTSNIQYF
CDR3 DNA: TGTGCCAGCAGCTACCAAGGGCCCGGGACATCAAACATTCAGTACTTC
J gene: TRBJ2-4
D gene: NA
V gene: TRBV7-9
clone size: NA

CDR3 protein: CASSEGASYEQYF
CDR3 DNA: TGTGCCAGCAGTGAAGGGGCCTCCTACGAGCAGTACTTC
J gene: TRBJ2-7
D gene: NA
V gene: TRBV2
clone size: few

CDR3 protein: CASSPDGQGEFQPQHF
CDR3 DNA: TGTGCCAGCAGTCCGGACGGACAGGGGGAGTTTCAGCCCCAGCATTTT
J gene: TRBJ1-5
D gene: TRBD1
V gene: TRBV27
clone size: NA

CDR3 protein: CASSPASGGSSYNEQFF
CDR3 DNA: TGTGCCAGCAGCCCAGCTAGCGGGGGTAGCTCCTACAATGAGCAGTTCTTC
J gene: TRBJ2-1
D gene: TRBD2
V gene: TRBV7-2
clone size: NA

CDR3 protein: CASRGPNSYEQYF
CDR3 DNA: TGTGCCAGCAGGGGCCCGAACTCCTACGAGCAGTACTTC
J gene: TRBJ2-7
D gene: NA
V gene: TRBV28
clone size: NA

CDR3 protein: CASSSAGTGGYNEQFF
CDR3 DNA: TGTGCCAGCTCGTCTGCCGGGACAGGGGGTTACAATGAGCAGTTCTTC
J gene: TRBJ2-1
D gene: TRBD1
V gene: TRBV18
clone size: NA